This TCR beta chain was sequenced in a study of cytomegalovirus exposure and HLA in healthy donors. The PCR was carried out with 60 Vbeta primers and 13 Jbeta primers. Repertoires were generated with immunoSEQ multiplex PCR, while TCRdb's copy carries only in-frame clones and drops some. The sample contains some 190,000 clones, around 83% of which appear only once. The CDR3 runs 18 residues. Germline V gene data show CDR1 as MNHNS and CDR2 as SASEGT. Deletions cut 4 bases from V and 0 bases from J, with 21 bases between. Specimen: PBMCs. V gene TRBV6-1 combines with J gene TRBJ1-1; D is unresolved. The clonotype comes from a man between 35 and 55 years old in good health and CMV-seropositive. The CDR3 is CASSAQLNLGGLNTEAFF. As DNA, the CDR3 is TGTGCCAGCAGTGCACAATTGAATCTTGGAGGGTTGAACACTGAAGCTTTCTTT.